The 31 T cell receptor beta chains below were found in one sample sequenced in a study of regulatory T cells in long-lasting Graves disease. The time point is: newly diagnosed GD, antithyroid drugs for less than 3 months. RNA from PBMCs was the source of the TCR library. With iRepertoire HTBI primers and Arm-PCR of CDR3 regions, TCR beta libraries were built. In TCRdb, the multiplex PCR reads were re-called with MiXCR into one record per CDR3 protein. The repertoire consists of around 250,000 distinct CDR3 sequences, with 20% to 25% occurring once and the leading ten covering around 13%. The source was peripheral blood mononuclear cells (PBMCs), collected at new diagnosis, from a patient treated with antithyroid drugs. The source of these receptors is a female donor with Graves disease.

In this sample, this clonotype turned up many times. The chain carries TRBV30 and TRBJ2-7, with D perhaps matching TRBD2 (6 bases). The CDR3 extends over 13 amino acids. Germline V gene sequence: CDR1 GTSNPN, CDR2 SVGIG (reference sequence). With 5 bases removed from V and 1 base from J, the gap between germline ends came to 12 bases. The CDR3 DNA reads TGTGCCTGGGGGGAGGACATTTCCTACGAGCAGTACTTC. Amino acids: CAWGEDISYEQYF.

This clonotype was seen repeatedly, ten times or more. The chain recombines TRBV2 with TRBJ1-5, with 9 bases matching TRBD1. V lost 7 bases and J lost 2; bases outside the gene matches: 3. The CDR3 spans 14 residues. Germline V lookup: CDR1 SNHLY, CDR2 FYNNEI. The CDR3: CASTWTGGNQPQHF. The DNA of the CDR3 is TGTGCCAGCACCTGGACAGGGGGCAATCAGCCCCAGCATTTT.

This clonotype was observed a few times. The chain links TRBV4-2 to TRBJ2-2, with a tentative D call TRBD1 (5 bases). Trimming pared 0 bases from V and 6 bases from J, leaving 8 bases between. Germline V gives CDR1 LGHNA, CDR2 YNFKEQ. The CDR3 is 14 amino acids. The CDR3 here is CASSQDQTAGELFF. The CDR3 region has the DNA TGTGCCAGCAGCCAAGACCAGACAGCCGGGGAGCTGTTTTTT.

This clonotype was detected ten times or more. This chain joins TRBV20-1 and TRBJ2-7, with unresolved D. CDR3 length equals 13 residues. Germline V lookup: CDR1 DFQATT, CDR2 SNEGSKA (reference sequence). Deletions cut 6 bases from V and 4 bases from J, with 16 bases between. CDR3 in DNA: TGCAGTGCCAACCCTCAGGAATCTTACGAGCAGTACTTC. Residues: CSANPQESYEQYF.

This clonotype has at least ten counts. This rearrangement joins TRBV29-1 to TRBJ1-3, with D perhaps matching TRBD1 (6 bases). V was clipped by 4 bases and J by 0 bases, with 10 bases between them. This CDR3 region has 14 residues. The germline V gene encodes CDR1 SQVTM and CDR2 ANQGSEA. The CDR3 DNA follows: TGCAGCGTTGGTCAGGGGCTCTCTGGAAACACCATATATTTT. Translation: CSVGQGLSGNTIYF.

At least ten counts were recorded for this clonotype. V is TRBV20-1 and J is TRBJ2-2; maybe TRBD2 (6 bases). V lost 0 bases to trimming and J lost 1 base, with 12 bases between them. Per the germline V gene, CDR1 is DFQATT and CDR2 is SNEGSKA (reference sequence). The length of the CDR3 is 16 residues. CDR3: CSARDQVGGNTGELFF. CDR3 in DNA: TGCAGTGCTAGAGATCAGGTGGGAGGGAACACCGGGGAGCTGTTTTTT.

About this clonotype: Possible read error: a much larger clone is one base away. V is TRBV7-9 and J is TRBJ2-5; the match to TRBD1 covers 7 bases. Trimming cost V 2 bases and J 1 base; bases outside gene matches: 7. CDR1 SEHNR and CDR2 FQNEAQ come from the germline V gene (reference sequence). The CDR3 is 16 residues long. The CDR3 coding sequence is TGTGCCAGCAGCTTATCGGGTACAGGGGCCCAAGAGACCCAGTACTTC. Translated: CASSLSGTGAQETQYF.

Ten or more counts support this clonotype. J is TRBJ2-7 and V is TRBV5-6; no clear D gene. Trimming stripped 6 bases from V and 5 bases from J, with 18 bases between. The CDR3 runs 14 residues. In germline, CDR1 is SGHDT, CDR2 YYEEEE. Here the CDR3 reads CASKFGLLGDEQYF. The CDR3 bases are TGTGCCAGCAAGTTTGGTCTCTTGGGCGACGAGCAGTACTTC.

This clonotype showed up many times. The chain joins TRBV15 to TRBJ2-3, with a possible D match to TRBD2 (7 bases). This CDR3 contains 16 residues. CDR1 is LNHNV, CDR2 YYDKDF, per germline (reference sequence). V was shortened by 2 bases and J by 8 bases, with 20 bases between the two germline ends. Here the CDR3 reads CATSRKLGGGSVTQYF. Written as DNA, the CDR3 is TGTGCCACCAGCAGAAAACTCGGCGGGGGCTCTGTTACGCAGTATTTT.

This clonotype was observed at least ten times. DNA of the CDR3: TGTGCCAGCAGCTTATTGGCGGCTGGGAACACTGAAGCTTTCTTT. This gives the protein CASSLLAAGNTEAFF. V gene TRBV7-3 combines with J gene TRBJ1-1; D not resolved. CDR1 SGHTA and CDR2 FQGTGA come from the germline V gene. This CDR3 region has 15 residues. Trimming shortened V by 2 bases and J by 1 base, and 11 bases separated the two germline ends.

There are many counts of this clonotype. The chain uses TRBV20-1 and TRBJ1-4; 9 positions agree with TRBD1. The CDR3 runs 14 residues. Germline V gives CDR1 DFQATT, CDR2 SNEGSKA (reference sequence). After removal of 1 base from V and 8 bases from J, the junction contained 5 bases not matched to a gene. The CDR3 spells CSARVQGAREKLFF. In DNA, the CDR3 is TGCAGTGCTAGAGTACAGGGGGCCAGGGAAAAACTGTTTTTT.

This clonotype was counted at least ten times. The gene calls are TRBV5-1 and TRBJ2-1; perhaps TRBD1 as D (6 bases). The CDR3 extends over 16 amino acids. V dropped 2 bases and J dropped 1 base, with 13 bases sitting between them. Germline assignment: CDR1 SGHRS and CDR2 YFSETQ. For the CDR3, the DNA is TGCGCCAGCAGCTTCCCCAGGGGATTTTCCTACAATGAGCAGTTCTTC. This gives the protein CASSFPRGFSYNEQFF. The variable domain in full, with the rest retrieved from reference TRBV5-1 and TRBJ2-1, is KAGVTQTPRYLIKTRGQQVTLSCSPISGHRSVSWYQQTPGQGLQFLFEYFSETQRNKGNFPGRFSGRQFSNSRSEMNVSTLELGDSALYLCASSFPRGFSYNEQFFGPGTRLTVL.

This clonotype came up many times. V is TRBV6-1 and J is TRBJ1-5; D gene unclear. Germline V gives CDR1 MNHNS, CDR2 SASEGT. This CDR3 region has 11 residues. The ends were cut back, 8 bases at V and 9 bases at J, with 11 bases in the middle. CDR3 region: CASGLGGPQHF. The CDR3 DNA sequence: TGTGCCAGCGGACTCGGTGGGCCCCAGCATTTT.

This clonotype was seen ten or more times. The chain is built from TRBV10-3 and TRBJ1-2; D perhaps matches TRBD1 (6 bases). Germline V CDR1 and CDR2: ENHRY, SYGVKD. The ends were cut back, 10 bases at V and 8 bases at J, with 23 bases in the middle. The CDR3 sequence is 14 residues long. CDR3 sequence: CATYSRTAELGYTF. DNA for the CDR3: TGTGCCACCTACAGTAGGACAGCGGAACTGGGCTACACCTTC.

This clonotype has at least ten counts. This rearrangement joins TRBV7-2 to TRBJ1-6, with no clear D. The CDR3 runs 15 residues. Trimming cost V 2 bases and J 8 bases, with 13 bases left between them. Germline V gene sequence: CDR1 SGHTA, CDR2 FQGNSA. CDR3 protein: CASSLSAGSHSPLHF. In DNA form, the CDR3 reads TGTGCCAGCAGCTTATCTGCCGGGTCTCATTCACCCCTCCACTTT.

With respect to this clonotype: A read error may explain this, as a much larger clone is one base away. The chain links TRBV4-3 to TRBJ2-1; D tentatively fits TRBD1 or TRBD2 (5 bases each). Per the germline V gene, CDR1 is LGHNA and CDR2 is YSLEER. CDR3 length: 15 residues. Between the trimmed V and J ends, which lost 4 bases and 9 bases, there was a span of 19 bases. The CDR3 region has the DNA TGCGCCAGCAGCCTAGAATCGGGACGGAGCATTGAGCAGTTCTTC. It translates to CASSLESGRSIEQFF.

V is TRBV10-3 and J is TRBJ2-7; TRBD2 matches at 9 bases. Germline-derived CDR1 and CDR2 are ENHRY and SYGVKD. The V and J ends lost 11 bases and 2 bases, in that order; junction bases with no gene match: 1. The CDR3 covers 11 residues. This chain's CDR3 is CAGGRAYEQYF. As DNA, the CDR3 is TGTGCCGGCGGGAGGGCCTACGAGCAGTACTTC.

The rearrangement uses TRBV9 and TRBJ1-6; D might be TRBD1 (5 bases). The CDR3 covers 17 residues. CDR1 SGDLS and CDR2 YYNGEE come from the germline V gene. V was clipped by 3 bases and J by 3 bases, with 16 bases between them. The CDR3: CASSESMGRSYNSPLHF. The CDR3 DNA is TGTGCCAGCAGCGAGAGTATGGGACGCAGCTATAATTCACCCCTCCACTTT.

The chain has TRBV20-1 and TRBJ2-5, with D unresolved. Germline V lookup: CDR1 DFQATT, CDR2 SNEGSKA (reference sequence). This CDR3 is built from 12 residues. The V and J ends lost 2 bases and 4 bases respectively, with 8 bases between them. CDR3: CSARSLGETQYF. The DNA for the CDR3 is TGCAGTGCTAGAAGTTTAGGAGAGACCCAGTACTTC.

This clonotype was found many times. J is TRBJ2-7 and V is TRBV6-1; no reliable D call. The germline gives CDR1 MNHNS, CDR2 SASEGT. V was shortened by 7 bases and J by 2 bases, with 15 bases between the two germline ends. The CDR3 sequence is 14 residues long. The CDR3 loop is CASTVAGSPYEQYF. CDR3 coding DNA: TGTGCCAGCACGGTCGCAGGTAGTCCCTACGAGCAGTACTTC.

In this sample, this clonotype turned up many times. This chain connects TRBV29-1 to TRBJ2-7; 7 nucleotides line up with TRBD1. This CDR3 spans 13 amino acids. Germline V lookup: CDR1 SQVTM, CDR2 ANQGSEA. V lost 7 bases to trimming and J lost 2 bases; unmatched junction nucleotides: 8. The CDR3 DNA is TGCAGCGCGAGGGACAGCCGAACCTACGAGCAGTACTTC. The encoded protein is CSARDSRTYEQYF.

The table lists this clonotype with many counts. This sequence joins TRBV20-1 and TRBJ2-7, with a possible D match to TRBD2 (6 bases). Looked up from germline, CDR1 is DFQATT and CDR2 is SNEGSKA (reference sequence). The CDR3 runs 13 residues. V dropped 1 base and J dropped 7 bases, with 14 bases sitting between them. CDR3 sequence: CSARVGGEWEQYF. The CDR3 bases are TGCAGTGCTAGAGTTGGAGGGGAATGGGAGCAGTACTTC.

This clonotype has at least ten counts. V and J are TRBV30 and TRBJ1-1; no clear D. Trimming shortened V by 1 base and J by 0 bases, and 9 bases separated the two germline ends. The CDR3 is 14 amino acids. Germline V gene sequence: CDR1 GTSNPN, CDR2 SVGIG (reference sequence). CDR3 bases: TGTGCCTGGAGTGGAGGACCGTTGAACACTGAAGCTTTCTTT. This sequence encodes CAWSGGPLNTEAFF.

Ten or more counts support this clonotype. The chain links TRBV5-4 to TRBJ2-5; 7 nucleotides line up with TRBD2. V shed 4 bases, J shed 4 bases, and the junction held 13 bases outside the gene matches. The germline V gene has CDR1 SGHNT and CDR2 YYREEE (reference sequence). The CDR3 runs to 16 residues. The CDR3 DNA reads TGTGCCAGCAGCGGGGGTCGACCCCGCGGGGGAGAGACCCAGTACTTC. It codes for CASSGGRPRGGETQYF.

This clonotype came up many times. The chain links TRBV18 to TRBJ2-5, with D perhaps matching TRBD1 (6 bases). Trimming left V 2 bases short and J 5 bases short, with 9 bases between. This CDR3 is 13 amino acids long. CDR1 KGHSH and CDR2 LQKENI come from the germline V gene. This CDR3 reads CASSPTGSETQYF. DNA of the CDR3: TGTGCCAGCTCACCAACAGGGTCGGAGACCCAGTACTTC. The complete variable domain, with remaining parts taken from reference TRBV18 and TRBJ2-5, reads NAGVMQNPRHLVRRRGQEARLRCSPMKGHSHVYWYRQLPEEGLKFMVYLQKENIIDESGMPKERFSAEFPKEGPSILRIQQVVRGDSAAYFCASSPTGSETQYFGPGTRLLVL.

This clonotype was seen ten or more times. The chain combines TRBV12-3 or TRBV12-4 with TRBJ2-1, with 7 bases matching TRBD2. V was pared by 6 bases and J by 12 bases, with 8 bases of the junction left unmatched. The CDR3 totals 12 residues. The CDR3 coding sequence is TGTGCCAGCAGCCTAGGACTAGATTTGCAGTTCTTC. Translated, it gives CASSLGLDLQFF.

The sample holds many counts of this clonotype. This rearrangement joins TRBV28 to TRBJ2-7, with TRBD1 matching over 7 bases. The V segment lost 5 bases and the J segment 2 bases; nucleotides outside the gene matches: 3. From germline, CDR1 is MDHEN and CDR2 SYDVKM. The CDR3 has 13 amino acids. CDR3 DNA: TGTGCCAGCAGTACAGGGGCCCCCTACGAGCAGTACTTC. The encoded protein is CASSTGAPYEQYF.

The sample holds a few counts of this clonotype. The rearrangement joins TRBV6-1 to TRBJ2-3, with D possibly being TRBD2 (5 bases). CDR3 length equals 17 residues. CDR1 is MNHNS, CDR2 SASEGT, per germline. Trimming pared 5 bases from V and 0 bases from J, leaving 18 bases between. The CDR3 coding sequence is TGTGCCAGCAGTCGCGGGCCGGGTTTCGCCAGCACAGATACGCAGTATTTT. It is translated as CASSRGPGFASTDTQYF.

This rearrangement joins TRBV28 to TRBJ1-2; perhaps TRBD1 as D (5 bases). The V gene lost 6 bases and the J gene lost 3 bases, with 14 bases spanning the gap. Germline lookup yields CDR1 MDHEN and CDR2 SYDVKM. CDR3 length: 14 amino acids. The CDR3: CASSISQGDYGYTF. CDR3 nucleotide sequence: TGTGCCAGCAGCATATCTCAGGGTGACTATGGCTACACCTTC.

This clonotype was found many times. The CDR3 nucleotides read TGTGCCAGCAGTGGAGGGGACCGCAATCAGCCCCAGCATTTT. Amino acids: CASSGGDRNQPQHF. The genes are TRBV2 and TRBJ1-5; the D gene is possibly TRBD1 (5 bases). Per the germline V gene, CDR1 is SNHLY and CDR2 is FYNNEI. V was shortened by 4 bases and J by 2 bases, with 9 bases between the two germline ends. The CDR3 runs 14 residues.

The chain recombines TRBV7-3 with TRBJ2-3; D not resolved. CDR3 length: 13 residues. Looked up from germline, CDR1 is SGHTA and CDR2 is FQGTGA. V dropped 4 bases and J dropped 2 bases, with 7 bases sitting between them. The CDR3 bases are TGTGCCAGCAGCTCTGTCAACACAGATACGCAGTATTTT. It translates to CASSSVNTDTQYF.